Detailed here is one T cell receptor beta chain. This record comes from a study of T cells in narcolepsy. The protocol was immunoSEQ multiplex PCR, while the TCRdb copy is restricted to in-frame clones and leaves out a portion. The sample records about 18,000 clones, just over 85% being singletons. CDR3 length equals 16 residues. Germline V CDR1 and CDR2: MNHEY, SMNVEV (reference sequence). V is TRBV27 and J is TRBJ2-5; perhaps TRBD2 as D (6 bases). The better agreement between TRBJ2-7 and the DNA end casts doubt on the J call. This receptor was obtained from a human donor in good health. The material sequenced was memory (CD45RA-) CD4+ T cells from blood. CDR3 in DNA: TGTGCCAGCAGTCCTACACCGGGACTGGTCTCCTACGAGCAGTACTTC. Residues: CASSPTPGLVSYEQYF.